A selection of T cell receptor beta chains follows, all from one sample in a study of shared clonotypes between healthy human individuals. Method: immunoSEQ multiplex PCR; TCRdb's copy keeps in-frame clones and lacks some. The sample records about 2.3 million clones, 85% to 95% being singletons. Source material: naive CD4+ T cells from PBMCs. These receptors were obtained from a man between 18 and 29 years old in good health. Some clones in this sample may be carry-over from other donors' samples. Each CDR3 is given with its conserved first and last residue. Fields, in order: CDR3 protein, V gene, J gene.

CDR3 protein: CASRVTRTGDEKLFF
V gene: TRBV2
J gene: TRBJ1-4

CDR3 protein: CASSLDRWSYEQYF
V gene: TRBV7-3
J gene: TRBJ2-7

CDR3 protein: CASSPTGAGPGETQYF
V gene: TRBV5-1
J gene: TRBJ2-5

CDR3 protein: CSTRDRVEFTEAFF
V gene: TRBV29-1
J gene: TRBJ1-1

CDR3 protein: CASSLGLAGGLGETQYF
V gene: TRBV5-1
J gene: TRBJ2-5

CDR3 protein: CSVGGQGTTTSYEQYF
V gene: TRBV29-1
J gene: TRBJ2-7

CDR3 protein: CASSFLQGGLETQYF
V gene: TRBV5-1
J gene: TRBJ2-5

CDR3 protein: CASSYHRVYGYTF
V gene: TRBV28
J gene: TRBJ1-2

CDR3 protein: CSARGGELFF
V gene: TRBV20-1
J gene: TRBJ2-2

CDR3 protein: CASSPGTAGGETQYF
V gene: TRBV5-1
J gene: TRBJ2-5

CDR3 protein: CASSSEVGTTNEKLFF
V gene: TRBV5-1
J gene: TRBJ1-4

CDR3 protein: CASMTSGSVTDTQYF
V gene: TRBV5-1
J gene: TRBJ2-3

CDR3 protein: CASTSAGGLGNYGYTF
V gene: TRBV28
J gene: TRBJ1-2

CDR3 protein: CATSREWGRDEQFF
V gene: TRBV15
J gene: TRBJ2-1

CDR3 protein: CASSQAGGLEKLFF
V gene: TRBV4-2
J gene: TRBJ1-4

CDR3 protein: CASSLAVSQYGYTF
V gene: TRBV5-1
J gene: TRBJ1-2